The table lists the clone carrying this T cell receptor (beta chain) with a few counts. As yet, its antigen is unknown. This CDR3 has 14 amino acids. Germline V CDR1 and CDR2: LNHDA, SQIVND (reference sequence). V was cut by 3 bases and J by 3 bases, with 12 bases left in between. PCR used 60 Vbeta primers and 13 Jbeta primers. TCRdb's copy holds only in-frame clones and misses some; the assay was immunoSEQ multiplex PCR. Of some 78,000 clones listed, 74% are singletons. This record belongs to a study of cytomegalovirus exposure and HLA in healthy donors. General study results and limits: The study designated 150 or so TCR beta chains cytomegalovirus-associated. The later analysis indicated that the majority of CMV-associated TCR beta chains appeared HLA-restricted. Only CMV serostatus was available as immune exposure information.

V usage is TRBV19 and J usage is TRBJ2-7; weak D call: TRBD1 (6 bases). The TCR was taken from a man aged 40-49 years in good health and CMV-seropositive. Sequencing input: PBMCs. The CDR3 region has the DNA TGTGCCAGTAGTATCGACGCGGACAGCTACGAGCAGTACTTC. Translated, it gives CASSIDADSYEQYF.